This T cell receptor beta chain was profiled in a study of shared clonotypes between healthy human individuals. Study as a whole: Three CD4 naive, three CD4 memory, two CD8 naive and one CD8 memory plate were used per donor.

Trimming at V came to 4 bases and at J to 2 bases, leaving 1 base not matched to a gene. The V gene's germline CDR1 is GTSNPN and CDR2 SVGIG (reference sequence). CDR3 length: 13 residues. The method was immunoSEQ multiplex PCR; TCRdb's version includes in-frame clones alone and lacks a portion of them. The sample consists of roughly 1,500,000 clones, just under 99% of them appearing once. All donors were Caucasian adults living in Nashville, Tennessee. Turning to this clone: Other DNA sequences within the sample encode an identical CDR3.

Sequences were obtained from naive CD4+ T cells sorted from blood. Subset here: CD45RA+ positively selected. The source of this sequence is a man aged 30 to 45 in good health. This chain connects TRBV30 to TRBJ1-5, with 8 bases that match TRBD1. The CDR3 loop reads CAWTGQGNQPQHF. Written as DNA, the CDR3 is TGTGCCTGGACGGGACAGGGCAATCAGCCCCAGCATTTT.